The T cell receptor beta chain described here comes from a study of blood T cell repertoires in COVID-19 (dated by TCRdb to the early 2020s). Some background on the complete study: Samples from collaborators originated in the United States, Italy and Spain and spanned both the acute and convalescent phases of COVID-19. Where HLA class I and class II types were available, the types were taken from metadata supplied by the sample provider, not from assay-based typing. Samples came from the ongoing ImmuneRACE study (first 160 participants) plus 1,254 subjects from 6 global collaborators. Sample metadata almost always included a de-identified subject ID, COVID-19 status, age in years and sex. The repertoires were released in a freely available public database intended as a resource for research on the immune response to SARS-CoV-2. Deeply sampled blood TCRbeta repertoires from subjects exposed to, actively infected with, or recovered from COVID-19 were included in the dataset. The prospective study material was composed of cDNA or gDNA derived from T cells, B-cell-depleted T cells, or PBMCs.

Beyond this particular receptor, the publication reports: The quantity of clinical and demographic metadata differed by source and by participant and was supplied without curation.

CDR1 and CDR2 (SGHTA, FQGNSA) derive from the germline V gene. At the junction V is shortened by 5 bases and J by 7 bases; bases outside the gene matches: 5. Including cysteine and phenylalanine, the CDR3 has 13 amino acids. The kept DNA is CDR3 alone, 39 bases in frame from the first base. The immunoSEQ Assay, a bias-controlled multiplex PCR, was used to amplify TCRbeta CDR3 regions from genomic DNA. The paper's processing steps were these. Within the assay, amplification of reference gene primers was used to estimate how many nucleated cells each sample contained. Sequence reads were collapsed and filtered to measure the absolute abundance of every unique TCRbeta CDR3 rearrangement. For each sample, productive Simpson clonality was calculated as the square root of Simpson's diversity index over productive rearrangements. As stored in TCRdb, this immuneACCESS dataset retains in-frame rearrangements with V and J assigned. A fraction of the clones does not appear; measured against another copy, unresolved V genes explain less than half of the discrepancy, and the remainder lacks a known reason. For V, J and clone size, that table is used; D and trimming come from the DNA. Present in this sample are 100,000 or so clones, approximately 80% of which were seen just once. Around 10% of the sample is in the top ten clones.

Comments on this clone: There is no known antigen for this receptor. No per-base quality is available; no much larger clone lies one base away.

The collaborating institutions used their own protocols to collect whole blood in K2EDTA tubes. Collaborator samples were shipped for TCRbeta analysis as frozen whole blood, isolated PBMCs, or DNA extracted from either sample type. The rearranged chain carries TRBV7-2 and TRBJ1-1; 9 central nucleotides agree with TRBD1. The sample taken for sequencing was peripheral blood. The origin of this receptor is a woman aged 65 to 85 with acute or convalescent COVID-19. The CDR3 has the sequence CASSEQGAGEAFF. The sequenced DNA is TGTGCCAGCAGCGAACAGGGGGCGGGTGAAGCTTTCTTT.